This TCR beta chain was recorded in a study of cytomegalovirus exposure and HLA in healthy donors. Overall study context: As released early, the data held 70 million to 95 million unique TCRs from HLA-typed donors.

Findings and limits, study-wide: According to an earlier analysis, most TCR beta V segments yielded productive rearrangements about 90% or about 30% of the time.

Remarks on this clone: Its antigen remains unknown.

Primers: 60 Vbeta forward and 13 Jbeta reverse. Profiled with immunoSEQ multiplex PCR; TCRdb holds only in-frame clones, not every one. Counted here are 150,000 to 200,000 clones, around 90% occurring once; the ten biggest clones make up 1.5% to 2%. CDR1 and CDR2 (germline): MDHEN, SYDVKM. This CDR3 is built from 15 residues. V dropped 5 bases and J dropped 5; count of bases not matched to a gene: 7. The sequenced material came from PBMCs. This chain connects TRBV28 to TRBJ2-7, with 12 bases aligning to TRBD1. This clonotype was sampled from a woman younger than 35 in good health and CMV-seronegative. The CDR3 reads CASSPPGQGAHEQYF. The CDR3 coding sequence is TGTGCCAGCAGTCCCCCGGGACAGGGGGCTCACGAGCAGTACTTC.